This T cell receptor (beta chain) was obtained from a study of shared T cell receptors in the human thymus. The protocol was immunoSEQ multiplex PCR, while the TCRdb copy is restricted to in-frame clones and leaves out a portion. The data hold under 450,000 clones, with over 90% observed a single time. The source is a human donor. The material sequenced was thymocytes.

CDR3 residues: CASSQAGRTSYEQYF. The CDR3 DNA sequence: TGCGCCAGCAGCCAAGCCGGACGGACCTCCTACGAGCAGTACTTC. The rearrangement joins TRBV4-1 to TRBJ2-7; no definite D call. This CDR3 contains 15 residues. V lost 1 base to trimming and J lost 0 bases, with 10 bases between them. Germline V gene sequence: CDR1 MGHRA, CDR2 YSYEKL.